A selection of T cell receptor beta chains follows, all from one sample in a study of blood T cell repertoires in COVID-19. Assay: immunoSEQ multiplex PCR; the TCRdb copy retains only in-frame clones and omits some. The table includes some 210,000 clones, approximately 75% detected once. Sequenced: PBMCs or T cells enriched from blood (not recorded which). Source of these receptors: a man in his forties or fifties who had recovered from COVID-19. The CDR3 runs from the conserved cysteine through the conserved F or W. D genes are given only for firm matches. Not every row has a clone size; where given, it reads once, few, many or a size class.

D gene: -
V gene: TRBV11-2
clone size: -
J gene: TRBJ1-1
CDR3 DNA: TGTGCCAGCAGCTTAGAGGGGGCACTGACTGAAGCTTTCTTT
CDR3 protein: CASSLEGALTEAFF

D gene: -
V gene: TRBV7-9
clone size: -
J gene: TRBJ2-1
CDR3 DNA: TGTGCCAGCAGCTTATGGGGCGGTGACAATGAGCAGTTCTTC
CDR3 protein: CASSLWGGDNEQFF

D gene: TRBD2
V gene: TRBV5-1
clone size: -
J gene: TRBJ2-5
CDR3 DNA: TGCGCCAGCACCCTGGGACTAGCGGGAAGAGAGACCCAGTACTTC
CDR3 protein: CASTLGLAGRETQYF

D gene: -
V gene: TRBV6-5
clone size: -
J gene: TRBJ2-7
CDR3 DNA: TGTGCCAGCAGGCCAGGCCAGTACGTCGCCGAGCAGTACTTC
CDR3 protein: CASRPGQYVAEQYF

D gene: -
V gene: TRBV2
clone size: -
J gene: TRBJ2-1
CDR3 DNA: TGTGCCAGCAGTGACCCAAACGGGAGCTACAATGAGCAGTTCTTC
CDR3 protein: CASSDPNGSYNEQFF

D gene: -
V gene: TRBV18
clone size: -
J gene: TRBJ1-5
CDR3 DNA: TGTGCCAGCTCACTAAGCCCGGGACTTAGCAATCAGCCCCAGCATTTT
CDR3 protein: CASSLSPGLSNQPQHF

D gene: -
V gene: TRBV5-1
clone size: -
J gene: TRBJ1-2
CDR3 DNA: TGCGCCAGCAGCTTTGACACTTATGGCTACACCTTC
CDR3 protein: CASSFDTYGYTF

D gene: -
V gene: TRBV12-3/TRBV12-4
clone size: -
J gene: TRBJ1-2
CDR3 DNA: TGTGCCAGCAGTCCGAGGACGGGGGGCGGCTACACCTTC
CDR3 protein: CASSPRTGGGYTF

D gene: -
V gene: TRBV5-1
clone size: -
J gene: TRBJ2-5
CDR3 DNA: TGCGCCAGCAGCCCTCGGGGAGGGGGAGAGACCCAGTACTTC
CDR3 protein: CASSPRGGGETQYF

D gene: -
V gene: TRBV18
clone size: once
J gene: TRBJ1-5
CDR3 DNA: TGTGCCAGCTCACCAAACAGGGTGAGCAATCAGCCCCAGCATTTT
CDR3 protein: CASSPNRVSNQPQHF

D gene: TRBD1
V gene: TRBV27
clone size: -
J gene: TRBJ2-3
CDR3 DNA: TGTGCCAGCCGCCGACAGGGGAGCACAGATACGCAGTATTTT
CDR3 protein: CASRRQGSTDTQYF

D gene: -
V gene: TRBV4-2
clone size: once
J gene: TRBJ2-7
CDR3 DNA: TGTGCCAGCAGCCAAGAAGGACGGACTACGTCTAGGTACTTC
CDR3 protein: CASSQEGRTTSRYF

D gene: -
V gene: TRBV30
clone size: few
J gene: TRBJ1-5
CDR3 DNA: TGTGCCTGGAGTGGGGGCTCCTTCTCAAGCAATCAGCCCCAGCATTTT
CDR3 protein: CAWSGGSFSSNQPQHF

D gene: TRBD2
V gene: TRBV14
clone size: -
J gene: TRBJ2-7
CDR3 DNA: TGTGCCAGCAGCCAACCGGGACTAGGGGACTACGAGCAGTACTTC
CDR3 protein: CASSQPGLGDYEQYF

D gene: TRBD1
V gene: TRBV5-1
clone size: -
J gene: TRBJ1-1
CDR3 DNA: TGCGCCAGCAGCTTTGGACAGGGGTTTTTAGAAGCTTTCTTT
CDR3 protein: CASSFGQGFLEAFF

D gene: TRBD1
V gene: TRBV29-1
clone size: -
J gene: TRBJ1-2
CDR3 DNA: TGCAGCGTGGGGACAGGGGGCGTTGGCTACACCTTC
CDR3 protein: CSVGTGGVGYTF

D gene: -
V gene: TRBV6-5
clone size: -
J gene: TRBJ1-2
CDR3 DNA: TGTGCCAGCAGAACGCGCGGGACGGATGGCTACACCTTC
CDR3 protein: CASRTRGTDGYTF

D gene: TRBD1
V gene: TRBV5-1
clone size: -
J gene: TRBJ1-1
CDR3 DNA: TGCGCCAGCAGACCCTCTGGGACAGGGGGGAGCACTGAAGCTTTCTTT
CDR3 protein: CASRPSGTGGSTEAFF

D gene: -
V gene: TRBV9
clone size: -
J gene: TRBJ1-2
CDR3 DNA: TGTGCCAGCAGCCCCAGTCTTGCGGACTATGGCTACACCTTC
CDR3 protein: CASSPSLADYGYTF

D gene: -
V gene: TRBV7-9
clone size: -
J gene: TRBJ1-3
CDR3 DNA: TGTGCCAGCAGTTCCTCGGTATCCGGGGTTGGATGGAACACCATATATTTT
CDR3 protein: CASSSSVSGVGWNTIYF

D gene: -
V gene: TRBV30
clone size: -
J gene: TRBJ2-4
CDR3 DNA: TGTGCCTGGTCCGGCGGGGTTCAAAACATTCAGTACTTC
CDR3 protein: CAWSGGVQNIQYF

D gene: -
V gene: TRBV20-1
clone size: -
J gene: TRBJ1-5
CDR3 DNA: TGCAGTGCTAGTGCCTCGGGTAGCAATCAGCCCCAGCATTTT
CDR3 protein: CSASASGSNQPQHF

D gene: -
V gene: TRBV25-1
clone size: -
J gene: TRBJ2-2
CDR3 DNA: TGTGCCAGCAGTGCCTACAGGGAGTCCGGGGAGCTGTTTTTT
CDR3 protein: CASSAYRESGELFF

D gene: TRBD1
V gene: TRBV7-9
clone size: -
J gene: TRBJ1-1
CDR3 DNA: TGTGCCAGCAGCTTAGGGACAGGGTTCCCTCTAGGCACTGAAGCTTTCTTT
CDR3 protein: CASSLGTGFPLGTEAFF

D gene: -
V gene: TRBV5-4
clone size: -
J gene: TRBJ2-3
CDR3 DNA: TGTGCCAGCAGCTTGGTGGGGCCTAATACGCAGTATTTT
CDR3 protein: CASSLVGPNTQYF

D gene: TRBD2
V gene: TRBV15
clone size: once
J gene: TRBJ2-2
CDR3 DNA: TGTGCCACCAGCAGAAAACTAGCGACGATAACCGGGGAGCTGTTTTTT
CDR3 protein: CATSRKLATITGELFF

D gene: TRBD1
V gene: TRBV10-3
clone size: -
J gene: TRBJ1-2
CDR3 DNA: TGTGCCATCAGTGAGCTCGGGACAGGGGATGGCTACACCTTC
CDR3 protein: CAISELGTGDGYTF

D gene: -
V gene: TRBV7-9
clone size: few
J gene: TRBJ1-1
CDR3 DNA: TGTGCCAGCTCGTCGACTCAGTTTGAAGCTTTCTTT
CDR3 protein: CASSSTQFEAFF

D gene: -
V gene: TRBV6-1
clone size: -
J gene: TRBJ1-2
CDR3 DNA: TGTGCCAGCAGTGATTCAGGGCGGATAGCTAACTATGGCTACACCTTC
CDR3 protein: CASSDSGRIANYGYTF

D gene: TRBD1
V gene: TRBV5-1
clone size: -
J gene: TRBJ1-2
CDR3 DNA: TGCGCCAGCAGCCTAAACAGGGGCGGTGACTATGGCTACACCTTC
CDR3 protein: CASSLNRGGDYGYTF

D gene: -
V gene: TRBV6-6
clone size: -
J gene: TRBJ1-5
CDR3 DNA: TGTGCCAGCAGTCCCGGGACATCTCACACCTCATGGTCCCAGCATTTT
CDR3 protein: CASSPGTSHTSWSQHF

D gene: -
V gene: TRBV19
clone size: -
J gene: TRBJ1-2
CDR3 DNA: TGTGCCAGTAGTGTAGCAGGGCGCTATGGCTACACCTTC
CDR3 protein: CASSVAGRYGYTF

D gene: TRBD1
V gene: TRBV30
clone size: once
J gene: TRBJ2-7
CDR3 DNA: TGTGCCTGGAAATTGACAGGGTGGTCCTACGAGCAGTACTTC
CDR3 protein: CAWKLTGWSYEQYF

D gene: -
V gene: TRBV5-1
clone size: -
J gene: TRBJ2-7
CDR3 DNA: TGCGCCAGCAGCTTTAGAGGGCCGAGGTCCGGCGAGCAGTACTTC
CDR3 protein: CASSFRGPRSGEQYF

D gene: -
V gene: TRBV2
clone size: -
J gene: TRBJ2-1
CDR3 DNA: TGTGCCAGCAGTGTATACGGGGGATACAATGAGCAGTTCTTC
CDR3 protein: CASSVYGGYNEQFF

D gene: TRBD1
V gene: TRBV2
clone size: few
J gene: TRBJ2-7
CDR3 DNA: TGTGCCAGCAGTGGGACAGGGATCTCCTACGAGCAGTACTTC
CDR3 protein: CASSGTGISYEQYF

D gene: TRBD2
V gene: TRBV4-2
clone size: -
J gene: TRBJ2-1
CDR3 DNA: TGTGCCAGCGGGGTAGCGGGATATGCTGAGCAGTTCTTC
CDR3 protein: CASGVAGYAEQFF

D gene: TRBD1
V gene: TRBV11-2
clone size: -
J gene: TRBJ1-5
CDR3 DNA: TGTGCCAGCAGCTTAAACGACAGGGGTCGAAATCAGCCCCAGCATTTT
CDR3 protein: CASSLNDRGRNQPQHF

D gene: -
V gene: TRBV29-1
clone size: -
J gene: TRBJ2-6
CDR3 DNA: TGCAGCGCATTCTCCGGGACATCGGGGGCCAACGTCCTGACTTTC
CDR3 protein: CSAFSGTSGANVLTF

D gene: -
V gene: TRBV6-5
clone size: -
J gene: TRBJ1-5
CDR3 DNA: TGTGCCACCAACAACGGGTATAGCAATCAGCCCCAGCATTTT
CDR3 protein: CATNNGYSNQPQHF

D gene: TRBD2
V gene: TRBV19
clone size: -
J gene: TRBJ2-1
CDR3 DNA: TGTGCCACGTCCCCCGGGACTAGCGGGGGGACGTACAATGAGCAGTTCTTC
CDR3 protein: CATSPGTSGGTYNEQFF

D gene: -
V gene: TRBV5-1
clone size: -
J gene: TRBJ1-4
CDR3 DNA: TGCGCCAGCAGCTTGGTAGCGGGGAGTAATGAAAAACTGTTTTTT
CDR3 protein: CASSLVAGSNEKLFF

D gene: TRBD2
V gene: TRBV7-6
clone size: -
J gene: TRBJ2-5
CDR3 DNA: TGTGCCAGCAGCTCCCTAGCGGGAGTTCGAGAGACCCAGTACTTC
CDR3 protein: CASSSLAGVRETQYF

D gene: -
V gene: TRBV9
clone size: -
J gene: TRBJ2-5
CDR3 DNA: TGTGCCAGCAGCGTAGCCAGCCAGACTGGGGAGACCCAGTACTTC
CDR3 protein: CASSVASQTGETQYF